This T cell receptor beta chain originates from a study of T-cell memory formation after mild COVID-19. TCRdb reprocessed the 5' RACE reads with MiXCR, giving one entry per CDR3 protein. This sample yields more than 150,000 distinct CDR3 sequences, of which 9.5% to 13% are seen a single time; approximately 4% belongs to the top ten. The CDR3 has 12 amino acids. The germline V gene encodes CDR1 SGHVS and CDR2 FNYEAQ. V was shortened by 5 bases and J by 7 bases, with 11 bases between the two germline ends. This clonotype was sampled from a man between 18 and 29 years old who had mild COVID-19 (a few samples of this study predate the infection). Cell type and time point are not known. Material for sequencing was PBMCs or a T cell subset sorted from them (not recorded which). This sequence joins TRBV7-6 and TRBJ1-2, with a tentative D call TRBD1 (6 bases). The DNA for the CDR3 is TGTGCCAGCAGCATGACAGGTTTTGGCTACACCTTC. Its translation is CASSMTGFGYTF. Complete variable domain (other parts from reference TRBV7-6 and TRBJ1-2): GAGVSQSPRYKVTKRGQDVALRCDPISGHVSLYWYRQALGQGPEFLTYFNYEAQQDKSGLPNDRFSAERPEGSISTLTIQRTEQRDSAMYRCASSMTGFGYTFGSGTRLTVV.